Detailed here is one TCR beta chain. Its antigen remains undetermined. Base qualities were left out, and no much larger clone turns up one base away. In Seattle, one collaborating source enrolled patients while the infection was active and tracked those patients longitudinally over the course of disease. Each collaborating institution followed its own protocols to collect whole blood in K2EDTA tubes. For TCRbeta analysis, collaborator samples were shipped as frozen whole blood, as isolated PBMCs, or as DNA extracted from either sample type. The record originates from a study of blood T cell repertoires in COVID-19 (dated by TCRdb to about 2020). Broadly, across the study: Samples from collaborators originated in the United States, Italy and Spain and spanned both the acute and convalescent phases of COVID-19. The dataset comprised deeply sampled blood TCRbeta repertoires from subjects exposed to, actively infected with, or recovered from COVID-19. The prospective study material was composed of cDNA or gDNA derived from T cells, B-cell-depleted T cells, or PBMCs. HLA class I and class II types, where available, came from metadata supplied by the sample provider rather than from assay-based typing. Sample metadata almost always included a de-identified subject ID, COVID-19 status, age in years and sex. A freely available public database, intended as a resource for researchers studying the immune response to SARS-CoV-2, is where the repertoires were released. Samples were obtained from the ongoing ImmuneRACE study (first 160 participants) and from about 1,300 subjects provided by 6 global collaborators.

The immunoSEQ Assay, a bias-controlled multiplex PCR, was used to amplify TCRbeta CDR3 regions from genomic DNA. Regarding the original processing steps: Nucleated cell counts per sample were estimated from amplification of reference gene primers within the assay. To quantify the absolute abundance of each unique TCRbeta CDR3 rearrangement, sequence reads were collapsed and filtered. For each sample, productive Simpson clonality was calculated as the square root of Simpson's diversity index across productive rearrangements. TCRdb took over this immuneACCESS table, retaining in-frame rearrangements with V and J assigned. Such tables are incomplete; in checked studies, under half of the missing clones stem from an unresolved V gene, and the remainder is unexplained. V and J calls and clone size are given by that table; D and trimming were obtained from the DNA. The sample table records about 230,000 clones; 65% to 90% of these occur just once. The leading ten clones occupy roughly 12% of the sample.

In the germline V gene (reference sequence), CDR1 corresponds to LNHDA and CDR2 to SQIVND. From the cysteine through the phenylalanine, the CDR3 covers 15 amino acids. Only CDR3 DNA is held: 45 bases, read in frame from base 1. Germline trimming amounts to 4 bases on V and 1 base on J, with 6 as the count of junction bases outside the gene matches. Overall study results and their limits: The quantity of clinical and demographic metadata differed by source and by participant and was supplied without curation.

The V and J segments used are TRBV19 and TRBJ2-7, with 8 central nucleotides matching TRBD2. The clonotype originates from a man aged 50 to 60 with COVID-19, enrolled during active disease. Sequenced material: peripheral blood. The CDR3 protein is CASSTAGGPSYEQYF. The nucleotide sequence is TGTGCCAGTAGTACGGCGGGGGGCCCATCCTACGAGCAGTACTTC.